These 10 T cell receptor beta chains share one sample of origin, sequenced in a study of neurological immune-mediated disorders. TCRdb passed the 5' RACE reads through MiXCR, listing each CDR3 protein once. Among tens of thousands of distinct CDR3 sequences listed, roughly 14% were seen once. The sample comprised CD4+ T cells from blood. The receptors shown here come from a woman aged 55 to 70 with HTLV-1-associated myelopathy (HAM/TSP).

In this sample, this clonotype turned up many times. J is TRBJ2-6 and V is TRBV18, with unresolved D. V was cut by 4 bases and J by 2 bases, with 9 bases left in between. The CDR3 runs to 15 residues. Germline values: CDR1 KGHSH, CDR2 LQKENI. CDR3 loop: CASSRAVTGANVLTF. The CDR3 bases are TGTGCCAGCTCACGGGCCGTAACTGGGGCCAACGTCCTGACTTTC.

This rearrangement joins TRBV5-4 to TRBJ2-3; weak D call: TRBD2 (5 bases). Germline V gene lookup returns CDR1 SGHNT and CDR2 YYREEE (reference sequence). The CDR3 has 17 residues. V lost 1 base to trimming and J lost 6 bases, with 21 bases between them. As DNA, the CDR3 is TGTGCCAGCAGCTTGAAGGGTAGGGAGATGAATCAGGATACGCAGTATTTT. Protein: CASSLKGREMNQDTQYF.

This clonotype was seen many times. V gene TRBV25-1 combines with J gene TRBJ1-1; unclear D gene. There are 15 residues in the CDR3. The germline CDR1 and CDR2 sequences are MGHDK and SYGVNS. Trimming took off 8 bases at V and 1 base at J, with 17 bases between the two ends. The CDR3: CASSGPTEENTEAFF. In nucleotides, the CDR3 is TGTGCCAGCTCCGGCCCCACAGAGGAGAACACTGAAGCTTTCTTT.

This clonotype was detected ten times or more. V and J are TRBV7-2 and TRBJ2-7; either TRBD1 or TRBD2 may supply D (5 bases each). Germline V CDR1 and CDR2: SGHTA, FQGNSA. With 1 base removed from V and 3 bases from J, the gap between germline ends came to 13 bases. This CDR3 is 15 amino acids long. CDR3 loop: CASSLGGAPYYEQYF. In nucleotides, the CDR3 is TGTGCCAGCAGCTTAGGAGGGGCCCCCTACTACGAGCAGTACTTC.

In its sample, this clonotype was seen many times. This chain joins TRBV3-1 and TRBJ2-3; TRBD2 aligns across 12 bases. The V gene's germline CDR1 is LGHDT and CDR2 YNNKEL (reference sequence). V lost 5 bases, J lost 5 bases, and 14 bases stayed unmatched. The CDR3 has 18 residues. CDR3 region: CASSFGLAGPSRQDTQYF. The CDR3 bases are TGTGCCAGCAGCTTTGGACTAGCGGGGCCCTCTCGGCAAGATACGCAGTATTTT.

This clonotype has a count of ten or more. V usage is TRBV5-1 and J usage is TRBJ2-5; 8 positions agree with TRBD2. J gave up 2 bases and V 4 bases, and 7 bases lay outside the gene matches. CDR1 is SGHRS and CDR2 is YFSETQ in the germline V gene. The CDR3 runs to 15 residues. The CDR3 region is CASSPSLAGQETQYF. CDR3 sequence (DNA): TGCGCCAGCAGCCCCTCCTTAGCGGGGCAAGAGACCCAGTACTTC. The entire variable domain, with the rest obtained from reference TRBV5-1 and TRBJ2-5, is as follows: KAGVTQTPRYLIKTRGQQVTLSCSPISGHRSVSWYQQTPGQGLQFLFEYFSETQRNKGNFPGRFSGRQFSNSRSEMNVSTLELGDSALYLCASSPSLAGQETQYFGPGTRLLVL.

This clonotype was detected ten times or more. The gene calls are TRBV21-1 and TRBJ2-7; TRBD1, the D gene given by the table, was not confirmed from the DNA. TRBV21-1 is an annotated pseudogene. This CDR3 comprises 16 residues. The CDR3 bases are TGTGCCAGCAGCTCACGGCACAGGAAGACGTCCTACGAGCAGTACTTC. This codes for CASSSRHRKTSYEQYF.

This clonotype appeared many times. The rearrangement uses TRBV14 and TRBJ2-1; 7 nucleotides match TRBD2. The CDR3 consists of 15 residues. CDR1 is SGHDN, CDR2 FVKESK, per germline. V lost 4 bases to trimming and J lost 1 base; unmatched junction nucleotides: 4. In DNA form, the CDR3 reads TGTGCCAGCAGCCGTCGGGGGGTATCCTACAATGAGCAGTTCTTC. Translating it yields CASSRRGVSYNEQFF.

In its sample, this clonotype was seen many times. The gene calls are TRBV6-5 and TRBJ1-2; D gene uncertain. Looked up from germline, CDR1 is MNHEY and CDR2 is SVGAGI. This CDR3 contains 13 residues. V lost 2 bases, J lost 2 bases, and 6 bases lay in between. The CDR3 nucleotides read TGTGCCAGCAGTTACGGGCTGAACTATGGCTACACCTTC. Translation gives CASSYGLNYGYTF.

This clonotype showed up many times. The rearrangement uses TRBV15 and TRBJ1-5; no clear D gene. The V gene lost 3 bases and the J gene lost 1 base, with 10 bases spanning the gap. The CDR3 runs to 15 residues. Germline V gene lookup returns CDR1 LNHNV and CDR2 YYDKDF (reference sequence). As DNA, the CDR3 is TGTGCCACCAGCAGGGACCTAGGGAGCAATCAGCCCCAGCATTTT. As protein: CATSRDLGSNQPQHF.